This TCR beta chain was sequenced in a study of blood T cell repertoires in COVID-19. Study-wide background: T cells, B-cell-depleted T cells, or PBMCs provided the cDNA or gDNA that served as material.

The assay was immunoSEQ multiplex PCR, and TCRdb's table has in-frame clones only and misses some. The data show 85,000 to 95,000 clones, about two thirds seen once. The sample consisted of peripheral blood. The TCR sequence derives from a woman over 75 with acute or convalescent COVID-19.

This CDR3 is CASSPQGQENTEAFF. The CDR3 DNA is TGTGCCAGCTCACCTCAGGGACAGGAGAACACTGAAGCTTTCTTT. The chain couples TRBV18 to TRBJ1-1; 8 nucleotides match TRBD1. Germline V gene lookup returns CDR1 KGHSH and CDR2 LQKENI. After removal of 3 bases from V and 1 base from J, the junction contained 4 bases not matched to a gene. This CDR3 has 15 amino acids.